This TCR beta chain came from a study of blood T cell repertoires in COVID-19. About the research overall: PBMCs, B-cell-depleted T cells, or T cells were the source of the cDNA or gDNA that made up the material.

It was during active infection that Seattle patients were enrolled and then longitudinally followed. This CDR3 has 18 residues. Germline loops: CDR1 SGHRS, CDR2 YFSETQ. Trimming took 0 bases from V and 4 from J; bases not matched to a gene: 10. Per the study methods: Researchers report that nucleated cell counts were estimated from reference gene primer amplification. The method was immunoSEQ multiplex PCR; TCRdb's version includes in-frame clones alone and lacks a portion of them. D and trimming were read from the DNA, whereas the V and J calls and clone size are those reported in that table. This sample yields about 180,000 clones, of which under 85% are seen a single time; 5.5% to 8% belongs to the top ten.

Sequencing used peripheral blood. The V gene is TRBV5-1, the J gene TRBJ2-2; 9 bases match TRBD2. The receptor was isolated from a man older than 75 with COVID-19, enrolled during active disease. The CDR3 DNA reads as TGCGCCAGCAGCTTGGAAGGGGCAGCGGGGGGACCCACCGGGGAGCTGTTTTTT. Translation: CASSLEGAAGGPTGELFF.